The next 8 T cell receptor beta chains were all read from a single sample in a study of CD8 T cells in ankylosing spondylitis. Notes on the study in general: It appeared that ankylosing spondylitis blood was characterized by a TCR beta motif of about 8 highly homologous variants.

These receptors have no known antigen. TCRdb re-called the 5' RACE reads through MiXCR, storing one row per CDR3 protein. The sample yields roughly 670,000 distinct CDR3 sequences, 15% to 20% seen once. What was sequenced was blood, either unsorted or a sorted T cell fraction (not recorded which). These receptors were obtained from a male donor with ankylosing spondylitis.

This clonotype appeared a few times. The chain combines TRBV13 with TRBJ1-2; D might be TRBD1 (5 bases). This CDR3 spans 14 amino acids. V lost 7 bases and J lost 7, with 19 bases in between. From germline, CDR1 is PRHDT and CDR2 FYEKMQ (reference sequence). As DNA, the CDR3 is TGTGCCAGCACCCTAGGAGCGGGGGGACGTGGCTACACCTTC. Translating it yields CASTLGAGGRGYTF.

The table lists this clonotype with many counts. This chain uses TRBV10-3 with TRBJ2-3, with D possibly matching TRBD2 (5 bases). Germline V lookup: CDR1 ENHRY, CDR2 SYGVKD. With 4 bases removed from V and 1 base from J, the gap between germline ends came to 12 bases. There are 15 residues in the CDR3. In DNA, the CDR3 is TGTGCCATCAGTGGACGGGGAGACGGCACAGATACGCAGTATTTT. It translates to CAISGRGDGTDTQYF.

A few counts support this clonotype. The J gene is TRBJ2-1, the V gene TRBV29-1; D might be TRBD1 (6 bases). The CDR3 is 15 residues long. V was pared by 6 bases and J by 0 bases, with 15 bases between. Germline CDR1 and CDR2: SQVTM and ANQGSEA. The CDR3 sequence is CSVQGSISSYNEQFF. For the CDR3, the DNA is TGCAGCGTACAGGGAAGTATAAGCTCCTACAATGAGCAGTTCTTC.

CDR3 loop: CAISPEGGGQYF. CDR3 sequence (DNA): TGTGCCATCAGTCCCGAGGGAGGAGGGCAGTACTTC. The chain links TRBV10-3 to TRBJ2-7, with D possibly being TRBD2 (6 bases). The CDR3 contains 12 residues. Germline-derived CDR1 and CDR2 are ENHRY and SYGVKD. The germline V and J ends were trimmed by 5 bases and 9 bases, with 14 bases remaining between them.

This chain links TRBV12-3 or TRBV12-4 with TRBJ2-1, with 7 bases fitting TRBD2. J lost 0 bases, V lost 6 bases, and 5 bases had no gene match. The CDR3 contains 15 residues. DNA for the CDR3: TGTGCCAGCAGCCTAGCGGACCCCTCCTACAATGAGCAGTTCTTC. It translates to CASSLADPSYNEQFF.

This clonotype was detected ten times or more. The chain combines TRBV4-3 with TRBJ1-2; D is ambiguous. The CDR3 loop spans 14 amino acids. V was shortened by 0 bases and J by 3 bases, with 8 bases between the two germline ends. The germline gives CDR1 LGHNA, CDR2 YSLEER. The CDR3, as DNA: TGCGCCAGCAGCCAAGATTGGACCTACTATGGCTACACCTTC. Encoded protein: CASSQDWTYYGYTF.

A word on this clonotype: The conserved closing phenylalanine or tryptophan is absent in this CDR3, likely reflecting a read error. V and J are TRBV29-1 and TRBJ2-1; 7 nucleotides match TRBD1. Trimming cost V 4 bases and J 9 bases; bases outside gene matches: 3. The germline V gene encodes CDR1 SQVTM and CDR2 ANQGSEA. The CDR3 has 11 residues. The CDR3 loop reads CSVGGGGEQFL. The CDR3 DNA follows: TGCAGCGTTGGAGGGGGCGGTGAGCAGTTCTTA.

This clonotype was counted only a few times. This chain uses TRBV9 with TRBJ2-3, with unresolved D. V lost 2 bases and J lost 5, with 15 bases in between. CDR1 SGDLS and CDR2 YYNGEE come from the germline V gene. There are 15 residues in the CDR3. CDR3 bases: TGTGCCAGCAGCGTCTTTTCTAGTGGGAAAGATACGCAGTATTTT. It codes for CASSVFSSGKDTQYF. Looking up the rest from reference TRBV9 and TRBJ2-3 gives the full variable domain: DSGVTQTPKHLITATGQRVTLRCSPRSGDLSVYWYQQSLDQGLQFLIQYYNGEERAKGNILERFSAQQFPDLHSELNLSSLELGDSALYFCASSVFSSGKDTQYFGPGTRLTVL.